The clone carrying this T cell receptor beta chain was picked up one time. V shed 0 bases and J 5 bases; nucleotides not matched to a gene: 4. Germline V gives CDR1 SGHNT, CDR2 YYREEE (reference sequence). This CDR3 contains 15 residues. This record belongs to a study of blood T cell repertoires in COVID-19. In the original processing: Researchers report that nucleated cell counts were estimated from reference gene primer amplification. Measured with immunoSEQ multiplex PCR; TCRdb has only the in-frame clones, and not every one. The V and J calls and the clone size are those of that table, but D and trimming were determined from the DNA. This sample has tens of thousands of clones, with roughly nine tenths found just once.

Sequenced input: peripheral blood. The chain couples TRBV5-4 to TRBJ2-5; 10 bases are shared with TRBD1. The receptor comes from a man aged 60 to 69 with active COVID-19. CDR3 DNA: TGTGCCAGCAGCTTGGGACAGGGGGCGGGGGAGACCCAGTACTTC. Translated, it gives CASSLGQGAGETQYF.